The next 18 T cell receptor beta chains were all read from a single sample in a study of blood T cell repertoires in COVID-19. Only in-frame clones appear in the TCRdb table, and some are missing; sequencing was by immunoSEQ multiplex PCR. The repertoire consists of about 190,000 clones, with roughly 80% occurring once and the leading ten covering roughly 13%. Material for sequencing was peripheral blood. These receptors were obtained from a man aged 50 or older who had recovered from COVID-19.

The genes are TRBV18 and TRBJ1-1; D ambiguous. V gave up 5 bases and J gave up 2 bases, with 18 bases separating them. Germline assignment: CDR1 KGHSH and CDR2 LQKENI. The CDR3 loop spans 16 amino acids. The CDR3: CASSTRPSTRNTEAFF. For the CDR3, the DNA is TGTGCCAGCTCAACCCGACCCTCGACACGAAACACTGAAGCTTTCTTT.

The chain employs TRBV28 and TRBJ2-5, with a weak D call TRBD2 (5 bases). In germline, CDR1 is MDHEN, CDR2 SYDVKM. The CDR3 totals 16 residues. Trimming stripped 5 bases from V and 3 bases from J, with 19 bases between. The DNA of the CDR3 is TGTGCCAGCAGTCGGAGGTTGCGCAATCGGAAAGAGACCCAGTACTTC. Amino acid sequence: CASSRRLRNRKETQYF.

In its sample, this clone was seen once. The chain joins TRBV5-1 to TRBJ1-4; 8 nucleotides match TRBD1. From germline, CDR1 is SGHRS and CDR2 YFSETQ. The V segment lost 3 bases and the J segment 8 bases; nucleotides outside the gene matches: 9. There are 15 residues in the CDR3. CDR3 nucleotide sequence: TGCGCCAGCAGCTCCCAGGGGGCAGGGGAGGAAAAACTGTTTTTT. Translating gives CASSSQGAGEEKLFF.

This chain connects TRBV3-1 (or the pseudogene TRBV3-2) to TRBJ2-7; 10 bases agree with TRBD1. CDR3 size: 15 residues. With 6 bases clipped from V and 6 bases from J, the junction kept 11 bases outside the gene matches. The germline gives CDR1 LGHDT, CDR2 YNNKEL (reference sequence). The chain's CDR3 is CASSLTSGQGSEQYF. CDR3 DNA: TGTGCCAGCAGTCTGACTTCGGGACAGGGGAGCGAGCAGTACTTC.

The rearrangement links TRBV5-4 to TRBJ2-1; 10 bases align to TRBD2. Losses at the gene ends were 4 bases for V and 4 bases for J; bases not matched to a gene: 8. CDR3 length: 16 residues. Germline V gene lookup returns CDR1 SGHNT and CDR2 YYREEE (reference sequence). CDR3 amino acids: CASSRLAGGVYNEQFF. As DNA, the CDR3 is TGTGCCAGCAGCCGGTTAGCGGGAGGAGTGTACAATGAGCAGTTCTTC.

The gene calls are TRBV4-1 and TRBJ2-6; D is possibly TRBD1 (6 bases). Germline CDR1 and CDR2: MGHRA and YSYEKL. Trimming pared 10 bases from V and 0 bases from J, leaving 16 bases between. This CDR3 comprises 16 residues. The CDR3 is CATSGQYSSGANVLTF. The CDR3 bases are TGCGCCACGAGCGGACAGTACAGCTCTGGGGCCAACGTCCTGACTTTC.

The chain is built from TRBV5-1 and TRBJ1-1, with TRBD1 as a possible D gene (6 bases). The V end was cut by 0 bases, the J end by 6 bases, with 15 bases between. The CDR3 covers 15 residues. CDR1 is SGHRS and CDR2 is YFSETQ in the germline V gene. Here the CDR3 reads CASSLVPGEWSEAFF. The CDR3 coding sequence is TGCGCCAGCAGCTTGGTCCCAGGGGAATGGTCTGAAGCTTTCTTT. The variable domain in full, completed from reference TRBV5-1 and TRBJ1-1, reads KAGVTQTPRYLIKTRGQQVTLSCSPISGHRSVSWYQQTPGQGLQFLFEYFSETQRNKGNFPGRFSGRQFSNSRSEMNVSTLELGDSALYLCASSLVPGEWSEAFFGQGTRLTVV.

The V gene is TRBV12-3 or TRBV12-4, the J gene TRBJ1-1; D perhaps matches TRBD1 (6 bases). Trimming took 3 bases from V and 5 from J, leaving 10 bases between them. This CDR3 is 13 amino acids long. This CDR3 is CASSFKQGTEAFF. In nucleotides, the CDR3 is TGTGCCAGCAGTTTTAAGCAGGGGACTGAAGCTTTCTTT.

V gene TRBV28 combines with J gene TRBJ2-7, with TRBD1 as a possible D gene (5 bases). V lost 5 bases and J 0 bases, leaving 38 bases between the germline ends. The CDR3 sequence is 23 residues long. From germline, CDR1 is MDHEN and CDR2 SYDVKM. The CDR3 coding sequence is TGTGCCAGCAGTCAGGTCCCCCCAAAAAATAGGACAAACCCACCGTCGGCCTCCTACGAGCAGTACTTC. Its translation: CASSQVPPKNRTNPPSASYEQYF.

This clone appeared a single time. This chain connects TRBV3-1 (or the pseudogene TRBV3-2) to TRBJ1-1; the D is unclear. CDR1 and CDR2 (germline): LGHDT, YNNKEL (reference sequence). V lost 0 bases to trimming and J lost 5 bases, with 7 bases between them. The CDR3 contains 13 residues. The CDR3 is CASSQDKRTEAFF. DNA of the CDR3: TGTGCCAGCAGCCAAGATAAGAGAACTGAAGCTTTCTTT.

The chain couples TRBV7-9 to TRBJ2-5, with 14 bases identical to TRBD2. J lost 5 bases, V lost 4 bases, and 9 bases had no gene match. Germline loops: CDR1 SEHNR, CDR2 FQNEAQ (reference sequence). The CDR3 has 17 residues. The DNA for the CDR3 is TGTGCCAGCAGCTCCTGGGGACTAGCGGGAGTTCCGGAGACCCAGTACTTC. This codes for CASSSWGLAGVPETQYF. Supplemented by reference TRBV7-9 and TRBJ2-5, the full variable domain reads DTGVSQNPRHKITKRGQNVTFRCDPISEHNRLYWYRQTLGQGPEFLTYFQNEAQLEKSRLLSDRFSAERPKGSFSTLEIQRTEQGDSAMYLCASSSWGLAGVPETQYFGPGTRLLVL.

The gene calls are TRBV4-3 and TRBJ1-2, with D possibly being TRBD1 (6 bases). The V end was cut by 0 bases, the J end by 4 bases, with 12 bases between. The CDR3 runs 15 residues. CDR1 is LGHNA, CDR2 YSLEER, per germline. The CDR3 bases are TGCGCCAGCAGCCAAGATCAAGCAGGGGCCTATGGCTACACCTTC. Its protein is CASSQDQAGAYGYTF.

This clone was recorded a few times. The chain recombines TRBV28 with TRBJ1-2; 7 nucleotides align to TRBD1. Losses at the gene ends were 2 bases for V and 2 bases for J; bases not matched to a gene: 2. Germline CDR1 and CDR2: MDHEN and SYDVKM. This CDR3 has 14 residues. CDR3 in amino acids: CASSLRQGNYGYTF. DNA of the CDR3: TGTGCCAGCAGTTTAAGACAGGGAAACTATGGCTACACCTTC.

The rearrangement joins TRBV3-1 (or the pseudogene TRBV3-2) to TRBJ2-1; D remains ambiguous. This CDR3 comprises 12 residues. The V gene lost 0 bases and the J gene lost 10 bases, with 7 bases spanning the gap. The germline CDR1 and CDR2 sequences are LGHDT and YNNKEL (reference sequence). The CDR3 DNA sequence: TGTGCCAGCAGCCAAGATCCGAGGGAGCAGTTCTTC. Amino acids: CASSQDPREQFF.

The J gene is TRBJ2-2, the V gene TRBV19, with 7 bases matching TRBD2. CDR3 length equals 15 residues. Germline lookup yields CDR1 LNHDA and CDR2 SQIVND (reference sequence). V gave up 2 bases and J gave up 1 base; unmatched junction bases: 1. CDR3: CASSILAVNTGELFF. The CDR3 nucleotides read TGTGCCAGTAGTATACTAGCGGTGAACACCGGGGAGCTGTTTTTT.

The J gene is TRBJ2-3, the V gene TRBV10-2; tentative D call: TRBD1 (6 bases). CDR1 is WSHSY and CDR2 is SAAADI in the germline V gene. CDR3 length equals 13 residues. V was cut by 6 bases and J by 5 bases, with 12 bases left in between. The CDR3 nucleotides read TGCGCCAGCAGGCAGGGGCCACAAGATACGCAGTATTTT. The encoded protein is CASRQGPQDTQYF.

This sequence joins TRBV7-9 and TRBJ1-5, with D tentatively TRBD1 (5 bases). The CDR3 has 16 residues. Looked up from germline, CDR1 is SEHNR and CDR2 is FQNEAQ (reference sequence). The ends were cut back, 1 base at V and 2 bases at J, with 12 bases in the middle. The CDR3 DNA reads as TGTGCCAGCAGCTTAGTTCCAGGGCCGGGCAATCAGCCCCAGCATTTT. Its translation: CASSLVPGPGNQPQHF.

The chain combines TRBV11-3 with TRBJ2-5, with 10 bases matching TRBD1. The germline gives CDR1 SGHNT, CDR2 YENEEA. The CDR3 loop spans 15 amino acids. With V trimmed by 1 base and J by 4 bases, 3 bases remained unmatched. This CDR3 is CASSLGTGGGETQYF. In DNA form, the CDR3 reads TGTGCCAGCAGCTTAGGGACAGGGGGGGGAGAGACCCAGTACTTC.